This TCR beta chain was recorded in a study of T cells in Graves' hyperthyroidism and ophthalmopathy. This clonotype was recorded at least ten times. Its target is not known. General observations from the study: Separation of ophthalmopathy from stable hyperthyroidism was achieved by a 13 V-J model. Most clonotypes that expanded in the thyroid above 0.001 also showed up in blood.

The CDR3 covers 16 residues. V shed 2 bases and J shed 3 bases, with 13 bases lying between them. The V gene's germline CDR1 is MNHEY and CDR2 SVGAGI. Criteria for exclusion of patients were uncontrolled infection, other autoimmune disease, pregnancy or lactation. Regions amplified from RNA transcripts were the TCR beta CDR3 regions. TCR CDR3 underwent first-round RT-PCR with the HTBI primer set. TCRdb processed the multiplex PCR reads anew with MiXCR; each CDR3 protein has one entry. The sample shows roughly 570,000 distinct CDR3 sequences, 35% to 55% of them seen only once. This receptor was obtained from a woman aged 18-29 years with Graves' hyperthyroidism. Sample: peripheral blood or thyroid tissue (not recorded which). The J gene is TRBJ2-2, the V gene TRBV6-5; D is tentatively TRBD1 or TRBD2 (5 bases each). The CDR3 sequence: CASSYDPGRDTGELFF. The CDR3 region has the DNA TGTGCCAGCAGTTACGATCCAGGGCGGGACACCGGGGAGCTGTTTTTT.